The entry below gives a single TCR beta chain sequence along with its context. Its target is not known. CDR1 and CDR2 from the germline V gene are SGHRS and YFSETQ. The germline V and J ends were trimmed by 4 bases and 1 base, with 8 bases remaining between them. The CDR3 runs to 13 residues. A universal primer site was added by template switching, and unique molecular identifiers were carried by the cDNA. TCRdb passed the 5' RACE reads through MiXCR, listing each CDR3 protein once. The repertoire holds around 500,000 distinct CDR3 sequences, 12% to 15% seen once, with approximately 0.52% in the top ten. The record originates from a study of identical twins. Notes on the study in general: Conclusions came from cross-sectional statistical analysis, not from following the same donors. One should note that invariant MAIT and iNKT cells could partly confound zero-insertion analyses. Weaker excess twin sharing was seen among beta out-of-frame sequences.

The same sample was also used in a study of yellow fever vaccine responses in identical twins.

Sequencing was done on a sample of CD4+ T cells sorted from blood. The chain combines TRBV5-1 with TRBJ1-1; weak D call: TRBD1 (5 bases). The sequence was obtained from a woman between 18 and 29 years old in good health. CDR3 residues: CASSHGGNTEAFF. As DNA, the CDR3 is TGCGCCAGCAGCCATGGGGGGAACACTGAAGCTTTCTTT.